What follows is one TCR beta chain and its context. This sample is part of a study of PD-L1 blockade in urothelial cancer. About the research overall: Patients had received 0 to 3 prior chemotherapy regimens.

Time point here: peripheral blood 6 weeks after treatment start. Each PCR reaction had synthetic TCR analog templates spiked into it. Sequencing was performed with immunoSEQ multiplex PCR; in TCRdb, only in-frame clones are kept and a portion is missing. The sample lists 45,000 to 55,000 clones; approximately 83% were seen once. V shed 4 bases, J shed 0 bases, and the junction held 10 bases outside the gene matches. Germline CDR1 reads SGHNT; CDR2 reads YYREEE (reference sequence). This CDR3 is built from 17 residues. This chain links TRBV5-4 with TRBJ1-2, with 9 positions matching TRBD1. The sample here was PBMCs, taken around atezolizumab (anti-PD-L1) treatment. This sequence was found in a man aged 55-75 years with urothelial cancer. The CDR3 here is CASSQKTGGGSNYGYTF. In DNA, the CDR3 is TGTGCCAGCAGCCAAAAGACAGGGGGGGGCTCTAACTATGGCTACACCTTC.